Each of the 27 T cell receptor beta chains below was sequenced from the same sample in a study of identical twins. A single record per CDR3 protein comes from TCRdb applying MiXCR to the 5' RACE reads. This sample has approximately 620,000 distinct CDR3 sequences, with 8.6% found just once. The same data also contributed to another study, on yellow fever vaccine responses in identical twins.

Sequencing was carried out using PBMCs. Receptor source: a woman in her late teens or twenties in good health.

This clonotype was recorded at least ten times. The chain uses TRBV5-5 and TRBJ1-1, with 7 nucleotides matching TRBD1. CDR1 is SGHKS, CDR2 YYEKEE, per germline (reference sequence). This CDR3 comprises 16 residues. Trimming cost V 3 bases and J 0 bases; bases outside gene matches: 8. As DNA, the CDR3 is TGTGCCAGCAGCTCGGACCTCACAGGGGTGAACACTGAAGCTTTCTTT. The encoded protein is CASSSDLTGVNTEAFF.

J is TRBJ2-5 and V is TRBV20-1; the D gene is possibly TRBD2 (7 bases). V gave up 5 bases and J gave up 5 bases, with 27 bases separating them. Germline values: CDR1 DFQATT, CDR2 SNEGSKA (reference sequence). There are 17 residues in the CDR3. The CDR3 region has the DNA TGCAGTGCTGGGGAGGGGGACTTTCCTACTAGGGGGGAGACCCAGTACTTC. Its translation is CSAGEGDFPTRGETQYF.

This clonotype was detected ten times or more. This chain connects TRBV27 to TRBJ2-3; D might be TRBD2 (6 bases). In germline, CDR1 is MNHEY, CDR2 SMNVEV (reference sequence). The CDR3 loop spans 14 amino acids. The V gene lost 10 bases and the J gene lost 1 base, with 15 bases spanning the gap. CDR3 residues: CAIKRGGGTDTQYF. The CDR3 region has the DNA TGTGCCATCAAGAGGGGCGGGGGCACAGATACGCAGTATTTT.

The chain is built from TRBV7-2 and TRBJ2-1; TRBD1 is a possible D gene (5 bases). The CDR3 extends over 12 amino acids. Trimming shortened V by 1 base and J by 11 bases, and 9 bases separated the two germline ends. Germline-derived CDR1 and CDR2 are SGHTA and FQGNSA. The CDR3 loop reads CASSLVMDKQFF. The CDR3 DNA is TGTGCCAGCAGCTTAGTTATGGACAAGCAGTTCTTC.

The chain recombines TRBV3-1 with TRBJ1-2, with D tentatively TRBD1 (5 bases). V was shortened by 8 bases and J by 4 bases, with 14 bases between the two germline ends. The V gene's germline CDR1 is LGHDT and CDR2 YNNKEL (reference sequence). The CDR3 consists of 13 residues. The CDR3 coding sequence is TGTGCCAGCCGATCTGGACACTCCTATGGCTACACCTTC. It codes for CASRSGHSYGYTF.

This clonotype was detected ten times or more. The chain links TRBV7-9 to TRBJ2-5; the D is unclear. This CDR3 has 14 amino acids. Per germline, CDR1 SEHNR and CDR2 FQNEAQ (reference sequence). V lost 4 bases and J lost 2, with 11 bases in between. The CDR3 nucleotides are TGTGCCAGCAGCTCCACCGACGGACAAGAGACCCAGTACTTC. Amino acids: CASSSTDGQETQYF.

This rearrangement joins TRBV20-1 to TRBJ2-7; 8 bases are a match to TRBD1. The V gene end was trimmed by 3 bases and the J gene end by 3 bases; junction bases not matched to a gene: 7. Germline CDR1 and CDR2: DFQATT and SNEGSKA (reference sequence). The CDR3 extends over 14 amino acids. The CDR3 reads CSARDRGQGYEQYF. The CDR3 nucleotides read TGCAGTGCTAGGGACCGAGGACAGGGCTACGAGCAGTACTTC.

The rearrangement uses TRBV15 and TRBJ2-3; 8 positions agree with TRBD2. The CDR3 length is 18 residues. V lost 0 bases, J lost 0 bases, and 8 bases stayed unmatched. Germline V gene lookup returns CDR1 LNHNV and CDR2 YYDKDF (reference sequence). CDR3 in DNA: TGTGCCACCAGCAGAGATCAGTCGGGGGGGCTTAGCACAGATACGCAGTATTTT. It specifies CATSRDQSGGLSTDTQYF.

This clonotype came up a few times. The gene calls are TRBV20-1 and TRBJ2-3; tentative D call: TRBD2 (6 bases). Germline CDR1 DFQATT, CDR2 SNEGSKA (reference sequence). V lost 3 bases and J 4 bases, leaving 17 bases between the germline ends. The CDR3 totals 15 residues. CDR3 residues: CSARRGAEDADTQYF. The CDR3 coding sequence is TGCAGTGCTAGGCGCGGGGCGGAGGACGCAGATACGCAGTATTTT.

This clonotype has only a few counts. The chain combines TRBV7-9 with TRBJ1-4, with 7 bases aligning to TRBD1. The V and J ends lost 5 bases and 2 bases, in that order; junction bases with no gene match: 8. Germline assignment: CDR1 SEHNR and CDR2 FQNEAQ (reference sequence). This CDR3 spans 16 amino acids. DNA of the CDR3: TGTGCCAGCAGCATTGACGGACAGGTCACTAATGAAAAACTGTTTTTT. This sequence encodes CASSIDGQVTNEKLFF.

In its sample, this clonotype was seen a few times. The chain recombines TRBV3-1 with TRBJ2-1; 15 nucleotides match TRBD2. The V and J ends lost 3 bases and 14 bases, in that order; junction bases with no gene match: 14. Germline V gives CDR1 LGHDT, CDR2 YNNKEL (reference sequence). The CDR3 consists of 17 residues. The CDR3 DNA sequence: TGTGCCAGCAGCCAGGTCGCCGGGACTAGCGGGGGGCCGTGGAAGTTCTTC. Its translation: CASSQVAGTSGGPWKFF.

In its sample, this clonotype was seen a few times. The chain couples TRBV20-1 to TRBJ2-1, with 7 nucleotides matching TRBD2. Looked up from germline, CDR1 is DFQATT and CDR2 is SNEGSKA (reference sequence). Trimming at V came to 6 bases and at J to 1 base, leaving 6 bases not matched to a gene. There are 14 residues in the CDR3. DNA of the CDR3: TGCAGTGCGGTGACTAGCCTATCCTACAATGAGCAGTTCTTC. Its protein is CSAVTSLSYNEQFF.

This clonotype showed up just a few times. The chain has TRBV27 and TRBJ2-7; possible D gene TRBD2, 5 bases. Germline CDR1 and CDR2: MNHEY and SMNVEV (reference sequence). V lost 1 base, J lost 3 bases, and 7 bases lay in between. The CDR3 has 13 amino acids. In DNA, the CDR3 is TGTGCCAGCAGTTTATACGGGGTCTACGAGCAGTACTTC. It encodes CASSLYGVYEQYF.

This clonotype has a handful of counts. The chain uses TRBV7-3 and TRBJ2-1; a possible D gene is TRBD2 (6 bases). This CDR3 has 13 amino acids. With 5 bases removed from V and 14 bases from J, the gap between germline ends came to 19 bases. Germline V lookup: CDR1 SGHTA, CDR2 FQGTGA. The CDR3 nucleotides read TGTGCCAGCAGCCCGGGACTGTTCCGAGAGGAGTTCTTC. Amino acid sequence: CASSPGLFREEFF.

The rearrangement joins TRBV7-2 to TRBJ2-7; the D is unclear. The CDR3 has 14 amino acids. Between the trimmed V and J ends, which lost 1 base and 5 bases, there was a span of 12 bases. Germline CDR1 reads SGHTA; CDR2 reads FQGNSA. The CDR3 nucleotides are TGTGCCAGCAGCTTAGTTGCGTGGAGCAACGAGCAGTACTTC. Translating gives CASSLVAWSNEQYF.

This clonotype was found a few times. The chain couples TRBV5-6 to TRBJ2-5; D is unresolved. The V and J ends lost 0 bases and 13 bases respectively, with 13 bases between them. CDR3 length: 12 amino acids. Germline-derived CDR1 and CDR2 are SGHDT and YYEEEE. The CDR3 region has the DNA TGTGCCAGCAGCTTGGACGGAATTGCAGTGTACTTC. Translating gives CASSLDGIAVYF.

This clonotype turned up a few times. The chain is built from TRBV2 and TRBJ2-7; TRBD2 is a possible D gene (6 bases). Trimming removed 7 bases from V and 3 bases from J, with 16 bases in between. CDR1 SNHLY and CDR2 FYNNEI come from the germline V gene. CDR3 size: 14 residues. CDR3 protein: CASIRAPGGYEQYF. CDR3 nucleotides: TGTGCCAGCATACGGGCTCCCGGGGGCTACGAGCAGTACTTC.

This clonotype was counted at least ten times. J is TRBJ2-7 and V is TRBV28, with 8 bases aligning to TRBD2. CDR3 length: 15 amino acids. Germline CDR1 and CDR2: MDHEN and SYDVKM. V was clipped by 3 bases and J by 2 bases; unmatched bases: 6. This chain's CDR3 is CASSFRGGYAYEQYF. DNA for the CDR3: TGTGCCAGCAGTTTTCGCGGGGGGTACGCCTACGAGCAGTACTTC.

This clonotype was detected ten times or more. This chain joins TRBV5-1 and TRBJ2-1, with TRBD2 matching over 8 bases. With V trimmed by 3 bases and J by 5 bases, 10 bases remained unmatched. Germline V CDR1 and CDR2: SGHRS, YFSETQ. The CDR3 length is 16 residues. CDR3 nucleotides: TGCGCCAGCAGCTCAAGGACTAGCCTGAAAAACAATGAGCAGTTCTTC. The encoded protein is CASSSRTSLKNNEQFF.

This clonotype turned up a few times. The rearrangement links TRBV4-1 to TRBJ2-7; 7 nucleotides line up with TRBD1. Unmatched junction bases numbered 4, after V lost 0 bases and J lost 2 bases. This CDR3 comprises 15 residues. Per germline, CDR1 MGHRA and CDR2 YSYEKL. This chain's CDR3 is CASSQDYRGPYEQYF. The CDR3, as DNA: TGCGCCAGCAGCCAAGATTACAGGGGACCCTACGAGCAGTACTTC.

This clonotype was observed at least ten times. DNA for the CDR3: TGTGCCAGCAGTGAGAAGGGGACCTCCACAGATACGCAGTATTTT. As protein: CASSEKGTSTDTQYF. The chain employs TRBV6-4 and TRBJ2-3, with D perhaps assigned TRBD1 or TRBD2 (5 bases each). Germline CDR1 is MRHNA and CDR2 is SNTAGT. The CDR3 loop spans 15 amino acids. The V end was cut by 3 bases, the J end by 2 bases, with 12 bases between.

DNA of the CDR3: TGTGCCAGCACCGATAGCGGGAGGACACCCTACGAGCAGTACTTC. It yields the protein CASTDSGRTPYEQYF. This chain uses TRBV6-2 or TRBV6-3 with TRBJ2-7, with 10 positions matching TRBD2. The CDR3 sequence is 15 residues long. V lost 7 bases to trimming and J lost 2 bases; unmatched junction nucleotides: 8. Germline values: CDR1 MNHEY, CDR2 SVGEGT.

The sample holds a few counts of this clonotype. The chain joins TRBV7-9 to TRBJ2-7; D may be TRBD2 (5 bases). Trimming took off 5 bases at V and 4 bases at J, with 15 bases between the two ends. CDR3 length: 14 residues. Germline CDR1 SEHNR, CDR2 FQNEAQ (reference sequence). The CDR3 nucleotides read TGTGCCAGCAGCCCCTCGGGCGGAGGATACGAGCAGTACTTC. Its translation: CASSPSGGGYEQYF.

This clonotype was observed many times. The rearrangement links TRBV6-2 or TRBV6-3 to TRBJ2-2; TRBD1 or TRBD2 may be the D gene (6 bases each). CDR1 MNHEY and CDR2 SVGEGT come from the germline V gene. Trimming cost V 8 bases and J 3 bases, with 13 bases left between them. The CDR3 sequence is 14 residues long. The CDR3 region has the DNA TGTGCCAGCTGGAGGGGGTCGGACACCGGGGAGCTGTTTTTT. The encoded protein is CASWRGSDTGELFF.

The rearrangement links TRBV5-5 to TRBJ2-1; D may match TRBD1 or TRBD2 (6 bases each). V lost 0 bases and J 8 bases, leaving 15 bases between the germline ends. This CDR3 region has 15 residues. Germline values: CDR1 SGHKS, CDR2 YYEKEE (reference sequence). The CDR3 sequence: CASSLERGPSYEQFF. The CDR3 DNA reads as TGTGCCAGCAGCTTGGAACGGGGGCCTAGCTATGAGCAGTTCTTC.

The chain has TRBV20-1 and TRBJ2-1; TRBD2 matches 14 bases. Germline V gene sequence: CDR1 DFQATT, CDR2 SNEGSKA (reference sequence). CDR3 length equals 13 residues. Here the CDR3 reads CCSGLAGVHEQFF. The CDR3 nucleotides are TGCTGCTCGGGACTAGCGGGAGTCCATGAGCAGTTCTTC.

In its sample, this clonotype was seen many times. The chain is built from TRBV20-1 and TRBJ2-3, with TRBD2 identical over 16 bases. The CDR3 runs 17 residues. The trim removed 6 bases at V and 4 bases at J, leaving 10 bases unmatched. Germline V lookup: CDR1 DFQATT, CDR2 SNEGSKA (reference sequence). The CDR3 bases are TGCAGTGCCCACACGGGGACTAGCGGGGGGGGAGCAGATACGCAGTATTTT. This codes for CSAHTGTSGGGADTQYF.